The present entry profiles one T cell receptor beta chain with its context. This entry belongs to a study of blood T cell repertoires in COVID-19. Germline lookup yields CDR1 MNHEY and CDR2 SVGEGT. The V gene lost 2 bases and the J gene lost 1 base, with 12 bases spanning the gap. This CDR3 is built from 16 residues. The data were produced by immunoSEQ multiplex PCR, yet TCRdb's version contains in-frame clones alone and is incomplete. The profile shows approximately 200,000 clones, about 83% of them singletons. The sequenced sample was peripheral blood. This TCR was sampled from a person between 65 and 79 years old with COVID-19, enrolled during active disease. The gene calls are TRBV6-2 or TRBV6-3 and TRBJ1-5; D is possibly TRBD1 (6 bases). The DNA for the CDR3 is TGTGCCAGCAGTTACGGGGGCCTCGGGAGCAATCAGCCCCAGCATTTT. It yields the protein CASSYGGLGSNQPQHF.